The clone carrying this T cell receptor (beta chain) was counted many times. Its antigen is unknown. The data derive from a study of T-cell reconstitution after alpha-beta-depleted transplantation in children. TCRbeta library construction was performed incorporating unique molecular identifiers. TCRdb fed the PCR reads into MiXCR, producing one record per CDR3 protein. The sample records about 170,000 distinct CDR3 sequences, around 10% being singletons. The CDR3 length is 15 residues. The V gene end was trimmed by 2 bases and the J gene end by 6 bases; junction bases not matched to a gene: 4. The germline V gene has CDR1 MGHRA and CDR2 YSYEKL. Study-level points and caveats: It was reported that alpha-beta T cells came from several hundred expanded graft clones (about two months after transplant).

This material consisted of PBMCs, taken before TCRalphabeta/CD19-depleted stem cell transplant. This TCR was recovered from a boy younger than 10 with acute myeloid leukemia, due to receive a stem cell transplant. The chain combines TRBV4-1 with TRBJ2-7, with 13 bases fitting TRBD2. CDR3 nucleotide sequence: TGCGCCAGCAGCCAACTCGGACTAGCGGGAGTCGAGCAGTACTTC. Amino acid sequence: CASSQLGLAGVEQYF.